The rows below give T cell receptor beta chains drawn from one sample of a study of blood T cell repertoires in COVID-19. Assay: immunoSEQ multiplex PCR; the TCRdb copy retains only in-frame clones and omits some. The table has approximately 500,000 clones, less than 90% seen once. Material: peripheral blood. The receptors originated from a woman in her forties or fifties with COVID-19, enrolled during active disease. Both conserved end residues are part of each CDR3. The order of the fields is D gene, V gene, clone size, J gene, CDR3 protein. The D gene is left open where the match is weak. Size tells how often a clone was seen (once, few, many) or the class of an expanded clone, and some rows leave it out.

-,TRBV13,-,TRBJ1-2,CASSPNGLTGGYTF
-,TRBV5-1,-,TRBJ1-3,CASSLAGAGNTIYF
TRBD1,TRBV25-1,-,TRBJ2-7,CASSPGQGRHEQYF
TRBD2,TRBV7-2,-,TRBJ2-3,CASSRTSGVPTDTQYF
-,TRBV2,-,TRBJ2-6,CAIGEEGSGANVLTF
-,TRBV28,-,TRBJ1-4,CASTPRGKNEKLFF
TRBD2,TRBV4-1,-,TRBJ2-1,CASSQRLAGGFYNEQFF
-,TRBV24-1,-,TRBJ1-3,CATSGSVEGNTIYF
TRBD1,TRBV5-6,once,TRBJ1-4,CASEGTGYNEKLFF
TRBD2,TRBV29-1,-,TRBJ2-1,CSVATLAGDSYNEQFF
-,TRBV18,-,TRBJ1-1,CASSPPEGRAFF
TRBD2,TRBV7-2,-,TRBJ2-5,CASSRGRGETQYF
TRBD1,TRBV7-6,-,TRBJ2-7,CASSNPGTGFSEQYF
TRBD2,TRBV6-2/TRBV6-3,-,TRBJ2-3,CASSLSSGGAADTQYF
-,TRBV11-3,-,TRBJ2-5,CASSLSSAQETQYF
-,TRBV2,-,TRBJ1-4,CASSLLNTNEKLFF
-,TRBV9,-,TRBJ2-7,CASSVATAYEQYF